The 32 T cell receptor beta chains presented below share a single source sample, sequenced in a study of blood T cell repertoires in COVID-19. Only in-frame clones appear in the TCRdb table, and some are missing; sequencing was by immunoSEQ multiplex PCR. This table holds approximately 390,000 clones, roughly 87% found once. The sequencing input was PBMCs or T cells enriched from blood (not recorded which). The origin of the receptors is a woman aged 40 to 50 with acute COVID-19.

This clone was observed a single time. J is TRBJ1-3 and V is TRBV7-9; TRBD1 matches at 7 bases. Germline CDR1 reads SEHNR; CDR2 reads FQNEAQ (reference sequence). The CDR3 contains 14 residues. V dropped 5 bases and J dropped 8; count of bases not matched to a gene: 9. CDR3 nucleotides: TGTGCCAGCAGCACCACAGGGGAAAGGGACACCATATATTTT. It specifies CASSTTGERDTIYF.

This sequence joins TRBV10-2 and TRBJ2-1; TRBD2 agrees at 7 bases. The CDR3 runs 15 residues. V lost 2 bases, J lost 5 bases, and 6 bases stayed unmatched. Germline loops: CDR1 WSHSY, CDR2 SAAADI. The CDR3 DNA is TGCGCCAGCAGTGAGGCGACTAGCTACCACAATGAGCAGTTCTTC. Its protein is CASSEATSYHNEQFF.

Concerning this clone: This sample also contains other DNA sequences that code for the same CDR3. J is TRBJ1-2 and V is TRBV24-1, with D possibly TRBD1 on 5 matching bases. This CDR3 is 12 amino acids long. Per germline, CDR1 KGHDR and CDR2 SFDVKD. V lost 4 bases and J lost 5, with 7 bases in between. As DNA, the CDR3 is TGTGCCACCAGTGACACAGGATATGGCTACACCTTC. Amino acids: CATSDTGYGYTF.

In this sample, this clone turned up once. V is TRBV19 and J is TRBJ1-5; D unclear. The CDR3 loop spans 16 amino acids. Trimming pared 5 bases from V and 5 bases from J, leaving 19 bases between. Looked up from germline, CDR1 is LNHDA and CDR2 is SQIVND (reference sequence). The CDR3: CASSLPLRRGDQPQHF. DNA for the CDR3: TGTGCCAGTAGTCTACCTCTCCGGAGAGGCGATCAGCCCCAGCATTTT.

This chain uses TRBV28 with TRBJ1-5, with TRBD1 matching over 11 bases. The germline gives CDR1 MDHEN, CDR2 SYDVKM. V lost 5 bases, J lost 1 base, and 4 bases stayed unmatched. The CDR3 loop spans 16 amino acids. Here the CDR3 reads CASSPGTGGSNQPQHF. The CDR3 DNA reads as TGTGCCAGCAGTCCCGGGACAGGGGGGAGCAATCAGCCCCAGCATTTT.

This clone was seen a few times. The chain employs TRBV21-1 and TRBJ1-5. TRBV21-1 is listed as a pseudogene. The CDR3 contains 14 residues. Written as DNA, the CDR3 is TGTGCCAGCAGCAAAGTCGGGGGGCGACAGCCCCAGCATTTT. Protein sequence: CASSKVGGRQPQHF.

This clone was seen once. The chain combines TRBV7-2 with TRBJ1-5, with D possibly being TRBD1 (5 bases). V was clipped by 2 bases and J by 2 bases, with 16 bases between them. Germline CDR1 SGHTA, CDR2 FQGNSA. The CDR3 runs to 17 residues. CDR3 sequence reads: CASSLRGGGNGNQPQHF. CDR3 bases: TGTGCCAGCAGCTTAAGGGGTGGAGGGAATGGCAATCAGCCCCAGCATTTT.

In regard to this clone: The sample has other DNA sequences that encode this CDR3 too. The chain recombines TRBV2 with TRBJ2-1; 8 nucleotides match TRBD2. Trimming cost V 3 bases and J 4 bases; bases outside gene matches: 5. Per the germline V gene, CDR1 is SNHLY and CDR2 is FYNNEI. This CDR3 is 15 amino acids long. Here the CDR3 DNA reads TGTGCCAGCAGTGACGGCGGGGGGCTATACAATGAGCAGTTCTTC. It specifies CASSDGGGLYNEQFF.

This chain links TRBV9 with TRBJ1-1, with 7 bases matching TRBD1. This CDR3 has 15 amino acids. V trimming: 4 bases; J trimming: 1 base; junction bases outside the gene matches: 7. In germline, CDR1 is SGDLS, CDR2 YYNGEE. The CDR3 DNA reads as TGTGCCAGCAGCCCACGACAGGGTAAGAACACTGAAGCTTTCTTT. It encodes CASSPRQGKNTEAFF.

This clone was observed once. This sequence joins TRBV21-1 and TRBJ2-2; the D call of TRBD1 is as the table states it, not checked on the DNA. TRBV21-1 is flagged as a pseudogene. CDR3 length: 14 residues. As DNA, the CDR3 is TGTGCCAGCAGCGCCCGACAGGGGTACGGGGAGCTGTTTTTT. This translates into CASSARQGYGELFF.

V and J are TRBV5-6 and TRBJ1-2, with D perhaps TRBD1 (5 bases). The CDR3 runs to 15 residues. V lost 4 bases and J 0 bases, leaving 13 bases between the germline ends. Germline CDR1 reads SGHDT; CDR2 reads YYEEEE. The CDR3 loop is CASSKLQESNYGYTF. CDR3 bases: TGTGCCAGCAGCAAACTACAGGAGTCTAACTATGGCTACACCTTC.

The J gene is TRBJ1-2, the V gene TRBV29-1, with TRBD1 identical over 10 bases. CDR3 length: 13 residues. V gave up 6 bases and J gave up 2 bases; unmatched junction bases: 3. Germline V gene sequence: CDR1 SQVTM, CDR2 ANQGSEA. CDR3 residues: CSVAGQGNYGYTF. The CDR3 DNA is TGCAGCGTAGCGGGACAGGGGAACTATGGCTACACCTTC.

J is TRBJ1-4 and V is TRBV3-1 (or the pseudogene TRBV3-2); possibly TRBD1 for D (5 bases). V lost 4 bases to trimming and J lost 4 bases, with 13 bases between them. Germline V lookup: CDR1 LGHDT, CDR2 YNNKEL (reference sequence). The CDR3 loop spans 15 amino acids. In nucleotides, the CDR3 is TGTGCCAGCAGCCCACAGGTGACAATTAATGAAAAACTGTTTTTT. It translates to CASSPQVTINEKLFF.

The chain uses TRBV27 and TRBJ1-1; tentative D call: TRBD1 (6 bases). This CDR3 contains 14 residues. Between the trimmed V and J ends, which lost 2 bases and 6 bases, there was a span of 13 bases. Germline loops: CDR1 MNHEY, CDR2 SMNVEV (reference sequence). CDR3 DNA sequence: TGTGCCAGCAGTTTACACAGGGTATCGCCTGAAGCTTTCTTT. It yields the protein CASSLHRVSPEAFF.

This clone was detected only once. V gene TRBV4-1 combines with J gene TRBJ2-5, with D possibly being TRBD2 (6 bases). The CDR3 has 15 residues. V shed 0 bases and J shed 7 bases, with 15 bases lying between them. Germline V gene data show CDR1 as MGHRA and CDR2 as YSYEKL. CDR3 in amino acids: CASSQDLTSQGTQYF. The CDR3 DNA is TGCGCCAGCAGCCAAGATCTCACTAGCCAGGGGACCCAGTACTTC.

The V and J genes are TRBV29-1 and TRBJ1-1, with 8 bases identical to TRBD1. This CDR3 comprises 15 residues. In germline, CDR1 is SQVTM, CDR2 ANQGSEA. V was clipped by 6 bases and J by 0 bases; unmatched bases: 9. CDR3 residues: CSVSTGGGMNTEAFF. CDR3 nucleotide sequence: TGCAGCGTCTCCACAGGGGGTGGTATGAACACTGAAGCTTTCTTT. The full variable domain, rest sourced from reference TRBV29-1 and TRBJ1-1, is SAVISQKPSRDICQRGTSLTIQCQVDSQVTMMFWYRQQPGQSLTLIATANQGSEATYESGFVIDKFPISRPNLTFSTLTVSNMSPEDSSIYLCSVSTGGGMNTEAFFGQGTRLTVV.

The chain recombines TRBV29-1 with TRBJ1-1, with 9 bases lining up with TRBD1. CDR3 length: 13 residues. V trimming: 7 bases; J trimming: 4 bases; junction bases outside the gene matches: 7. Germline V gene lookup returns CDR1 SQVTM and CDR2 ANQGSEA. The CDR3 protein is CSARDREGTEAFF. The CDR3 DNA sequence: TGCAGCGCCCGGGACAGGGAAGGCACTGAAGCTTTCTTT.

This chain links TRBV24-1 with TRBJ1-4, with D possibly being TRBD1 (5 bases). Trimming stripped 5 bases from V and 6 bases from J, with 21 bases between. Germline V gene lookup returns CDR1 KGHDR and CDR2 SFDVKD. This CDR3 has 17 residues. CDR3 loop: CATSVFIRQGRDEKLFF. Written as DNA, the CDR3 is TGTGCCACCAGTGTTTTTATAAGGCAGGGCCGGGATGAAAAACTGTTTTTT.

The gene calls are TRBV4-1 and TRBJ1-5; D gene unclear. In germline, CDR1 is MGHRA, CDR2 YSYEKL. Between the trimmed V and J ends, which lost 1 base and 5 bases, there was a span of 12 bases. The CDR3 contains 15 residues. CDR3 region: CASSQVRERDQPQHF. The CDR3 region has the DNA TGCGCCAGCAGCCAAGTGAGGGAACGGGATCAGCCCCAGCATTTT.

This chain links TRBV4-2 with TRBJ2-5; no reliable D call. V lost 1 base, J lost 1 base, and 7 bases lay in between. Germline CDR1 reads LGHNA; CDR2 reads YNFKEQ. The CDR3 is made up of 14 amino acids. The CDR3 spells CASSQVHSQETQYF. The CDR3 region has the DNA TGTGCCAGCAGCCAAGTTCACTCCCAAGAGACCCAGTACTTC.

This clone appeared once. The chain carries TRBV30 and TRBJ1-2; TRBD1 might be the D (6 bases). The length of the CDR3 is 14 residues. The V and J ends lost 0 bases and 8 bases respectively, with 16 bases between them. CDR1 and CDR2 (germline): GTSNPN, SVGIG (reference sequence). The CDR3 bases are TGTGCCTGGAGTGTAGCGGGGGGGGCGCAAGGCTACACCTTC. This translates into CAWSVAGGAQGYTF.

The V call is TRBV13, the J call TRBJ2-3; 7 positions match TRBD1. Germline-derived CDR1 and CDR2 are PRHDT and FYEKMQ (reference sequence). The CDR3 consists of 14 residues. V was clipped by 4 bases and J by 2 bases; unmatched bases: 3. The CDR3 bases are TGTGCCAGCAGCTGGGACAGAAACACAGATACGCAGTATTTT. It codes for CASSWDRNTDTQYF.

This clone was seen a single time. This CDR3 reads CASSEVRTGLGNTIYF. The CDR3 bases are TGTGCCAGCAGTGAAGTACGGACAGGGCTTGGAAACACCATATATTTT. The chain couples TRBV6-1 to TRBJ1-3; 8 bases line up with TRBD1. CDR3 length equals 16 residues. Germline lookup yields CDR1 MNHNS and CDR2 SASEGT. V trimming: 1 base; J trimming: 3 bases; junction bases outside the gene matches: 5.

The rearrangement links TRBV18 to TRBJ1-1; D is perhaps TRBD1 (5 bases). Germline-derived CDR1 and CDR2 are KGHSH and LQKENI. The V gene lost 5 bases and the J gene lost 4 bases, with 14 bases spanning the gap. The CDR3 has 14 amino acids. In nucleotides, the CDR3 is TGTGCCAGCTCATTCCCGGGGGGGATCACTGAAGCTTTCTTT. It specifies CASSFPGGITEAFF.

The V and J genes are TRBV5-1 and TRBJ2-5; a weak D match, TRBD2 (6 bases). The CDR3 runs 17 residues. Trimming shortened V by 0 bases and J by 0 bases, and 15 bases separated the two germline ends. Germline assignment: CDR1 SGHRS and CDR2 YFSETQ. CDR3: CASSLAGQRVDQETQYF. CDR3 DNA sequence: TGCGCCAGCAGCTTGGCCGGGCAGCGGGTTGACCAAGAGACCCAGTACTTC.

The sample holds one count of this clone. CDR3 sequence: CASSLGGAVAYGYTF. CDR3 coding DNA: TGTGCCAGCAGCCTGGGGGGGGCAGTTGCCTATGGCTACACCTTC. V gene TRBV7-6 combines with J gene TRBJ1-2; TRBD1 might be the D (6 bases). The CDR3 has 15 amino acids. Per the germline V gene, CDR1 is SGHVS and CDR2 is FNYEAQ. V was cut by 5 bases and J by 4 bases, with 17 bases left in between.

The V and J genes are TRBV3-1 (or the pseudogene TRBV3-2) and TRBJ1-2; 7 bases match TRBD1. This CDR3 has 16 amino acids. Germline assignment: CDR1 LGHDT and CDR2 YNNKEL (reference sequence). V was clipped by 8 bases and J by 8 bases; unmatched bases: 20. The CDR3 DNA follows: TGTGCCAGCGGAAAAGGGACAGCTATTTCCTATAGCGGCTACACCTTC. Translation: CASGKGTAISYSGYTF.

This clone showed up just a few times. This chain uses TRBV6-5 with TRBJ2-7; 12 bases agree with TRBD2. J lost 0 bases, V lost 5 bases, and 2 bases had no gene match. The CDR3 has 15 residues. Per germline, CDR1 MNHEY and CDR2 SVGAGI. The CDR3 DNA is TGTGCCAGCAGTACTAGCGGGGGGAGCTCCTACGAGCAGTACTTC. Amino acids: CASSTSGGSSYEQYF.

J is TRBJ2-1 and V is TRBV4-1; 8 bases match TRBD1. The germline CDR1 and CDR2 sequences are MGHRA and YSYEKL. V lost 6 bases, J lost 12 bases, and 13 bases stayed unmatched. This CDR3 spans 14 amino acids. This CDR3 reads CASSPDRGPFGQFF. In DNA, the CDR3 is TGCGCCAGCAGTCCTGACAGGGGTCCCTTCGGGCAGTTCTTC.

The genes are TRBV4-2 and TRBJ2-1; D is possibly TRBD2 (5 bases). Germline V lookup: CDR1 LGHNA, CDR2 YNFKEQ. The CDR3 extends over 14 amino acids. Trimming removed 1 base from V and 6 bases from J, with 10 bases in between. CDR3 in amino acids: CASSQGGSGNEQFF. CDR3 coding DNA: TGTGCCAGCAGCCAAGGTGGGAGCGGCAATGAGCAGTTCTTC.

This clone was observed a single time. The DNA of the CDR3 is TGTGCCAGCGGTATCGGCTATGGCTACACCTTC. Protein product: CASGIGYGYTF. The chain recombines TRBV3-1 (or the pseudogene TRBV3-2) with TRBJ1-2; D gene uncertain. Trimming removed 8 bases from V and 4 bases from J, with 8 bases in between. There are 11 residues in the CDR3. CDR1 is LGHDT, CDR2 YNNKEL, per germline (reference sequence).

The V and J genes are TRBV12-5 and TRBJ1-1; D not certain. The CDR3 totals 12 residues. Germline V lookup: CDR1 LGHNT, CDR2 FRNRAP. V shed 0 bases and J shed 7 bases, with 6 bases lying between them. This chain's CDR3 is CASGLVLREAFF. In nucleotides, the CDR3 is TGTGCTAGTGGTTTGGTACTGCGTGAAGCTTTCTTT.